These 30 T cell receptor beta chains share one sample of origin, sequenced in a study of cytomegalovirus exposure and HLA in healthy donors. With 60 Vbeta and 13 Jbeta primers, the PCR was carried out. Assay used: immunoSEQ multiplex PCR; TCRdb lists only in-frame clones, some missing. The data hold approximately 150,000 clones, with around 80% observed a single time. Sequenced material: PBMCs. The receptors were gathered from a middle-aged woman in good health and CMV-seronegative.

The chain recombines TRBV11-3 with TRBJ2-2; possibly TRBD2 for D (6 bases). This CDR3 has 14 residues. The germline V gene encodes CDR1 SGHNT and CDR2 YENEEA. Trimming cost V 5 bases and J 3 bases, with 10 bases left between them. DNA for the CDR3: TGTGCCAGCAGCCCGTGGAGGGACACCGGGGAGCTGTTTTTT. As protein: CASSPWRDTGELFF.

The J gene is TRBJ2-5, the V gene TRBV11-2, with a possible D match to TRBD2 (7 bases). CDR1 and CDR2 from the germline V gene are SGHAT and FQNNGV. V was shortened by 2 bases and J by 11 bases, with 15 bases between the two germline ends. The CDR3 spans 13 residues. The CDR3 region has the DNA TGTGCCAGCAGCTTATCTAGGGAGGGGGAGCAGTACTTC. This translates into CASSLSREGEQYF.

This sequence joins TRBV11-2 and TRBJ2-7; TRBD1 matches 8 bases. CDR1 and CDR2 (germline): SGHAT, FQNNGV. V lost 1 base to trimming and J lost 0 bases; unmatched junction nucleotides: 2. The length of the CDR3 is 15 residues. The CDR3 here is CASSLGTGGSYEQYF. CDR3 nucleotide sequence: TGTGCCAGCAGCTTAGGAACAGGGGGCTCCTACGAGCAGTACTTC.

The chain has TRBV19 and TRBJ2-5; TRBD1 aligns across 12 bases. The V gene's germline CDR1 is LNHDA and CDR2 SQIVND (reference sequence). The J segment lost 4 bases and the V segment lost 7 bases, leaving 7 bases of the junction unmatched. This CDR3 region has 15 residues. The DNA of the CDR3 is TGTGCCAGTAACCCGGGGACAGGGGGCCGAGAGACCCAGTACTTC. This gives the protein CASNPGTGGRETQYF.

This chain joins TRBV5-6 and TRBJ2-2; the match to TRBD1 covers 7 bases. The CDR3 is made up of 14 amino acids. With V trimmed by 4 bases and J by 4 bases, 4 bases remained unmatched. In germline, CDR1 is SGHDT, CDR2 YYEEEE. The CDR3 spells CASSLGQITGELFF. CDR3 coding DNA: TGTGCCAGCAGCCTGGGACAGATCACCGGGGAGCTGTTTTTT.

This rearrangement joins TRBV6-1 to TRBJ2-4; no firm D call. Germline CDR1 and CDR2: MNHNS and SASEGT. The CDR3 has 13 residues. The ends were cut back, 0 bases at V and 8 bases at J, with 8 bases in the middle. DNA for the CDR3: TGTGCCAGCAGTGAAGCTGATCAGGACATTCAGTACTTC. This codes for CASSEADQDIQYF.

V gene TRBV6-4 combines with J gene TRBJ2-7, with 7 bases identical to TRBD1. With 7 bases clipped from V and 5 bases from J, the junction kept 8 bases outside the gene matches. The CDR3 loop spans 13 amino acids. Germline V gives CDR1 MRHNA, CDR2 SNTAGT. The CDR3 nucleotides read TGTGCCAGCAAAAACAGGGGTGGGAACGAGCAGTACTTC. It is translated as CASKNRGGNEQYF.

This clone came up once. For the CDR3, the DNA is TGTGCCAGCGCGACAGGGAACGGGTACAATCAGCCCCAGCATTTT. It translates to CASATGNGYNQPQHF. V usage is TRBV27 and J usage is TRBJ1-5, with 7 nucleotides matching TRBD1. V shed 8 bases and J 3 bases; nucleotides not matched to a gene: 10. The CDR3 covers 15 residues. Germline CDR1 is MNHEY and CDR2 is SMNVEV (reference sequence).

As to this clone: The CDR3 ends on some other residue instead of the conserved phenylalanine or tryptophan, so this is likely a read error. CDR3 DNA sequence: TGTGCCAGCAGCCCGAGGCTCGAAAGCTATGGCTACACCCTC. Encoded protein: CASSPRLESYGYTL. V and J are TRBV11-2 and TRBJ1-2; D remains unclear. This CDR3 spans 14 amino acids. Trimming took off 5 bases at V and 4 bases at J, with 14 bases between the two ends. Germline values: CDR1 SGHAT, CDR2 FQNNGV.

This chain links TRBV19 with TRBJ2-3; D gene ambiguous. V was shortened by 1 base and J by 6 bases, with 8 bases between the two germline ends. The CDR3 is 13 residues long. Germline CDR1 and CDR2: LNHDA and SQIVND (reference sequence). The CDR3 loop reads CASSIGPFDTQYF. In DNA form, the CDR3 reads TGTGCCAGTAGTATAGGGCCCTTTGATACGCAGTATTTT.

The CDR3, as DNA: TGTGCCAGCAGCTTTGTGGCAGGGGGTTTCGAGCAGTACTTC. Protein: CASSFVAGGFEQYF. The J gene is TRBJ2-7, the V gene TRBV7-8, with TRBD1 identical over 7 bases. Germline values: CDR1 SGHVS, CDR2 FQNEAQ. The CDR3 is 14 amino acids. Unmatched junction bases numbered 8, after V lost 3 bases and J lost 6 bases.

This sequence joins TRBV11-3 and TRBJ2-5, with a tentative D call TRBD1 (5 bases). V was pared by 5 bases and J by 1 base, with 5 bases between. CDR3 length equals 12 residues. Germline V gene lookup returns CDR1 SGHNT and CDR2 YENEEA. The CDR3 sequence is CASSDSQETQYF. The CDR3 coding sequence is TGTGCCAGCAGCGACAGCCAAGAGACCCAGTACTTC.

The V gene is TRBV7-2, the J gene TRBJ2-3; possibly TRBD2 for D (6 bases). The CDR3 runs to 18 residues. The germline gives CDR1 SGHTA, CDR2 FQGNSA. Trimming left V 5 bases short and J 2 bases short, with 23 bases between. The CDR3 sequence is CASSPTRDRRSPTDTQYF. CDR3 DNA: TGTGCCAGCAGCCCGACGCGGGACCGACGGAGCCCCACAGATACGCAGTATTTT.

V and J are TRBV29-1 and TRBJ1-4; D call uncertain. The CDR3 length is 11 residues. Between the trimmed V and J ends, which lost 7 bases and 8 bases, there was a span of 11 bases. Germline V gene data show CDR1 as SQVTM and CDR2 as ANQGSEA. CDR3 nucleotides: TGCAGCGCTGGACTAGGCGAAAAACTGTTTTTT. It specifies CSAGLGEKLFF.

The chain combines TRBV5-4 with TRBJ2-5, with D maybe TRBD2 (6 bases). CDR3 length: 15 residues. Trimming shortened V by 1 base and J by 2 bases, and 12 bases separated the two germline ends. Germline V gene sequence: CDR1 SGHNT, CDR2 YYREEE (reference sequence). The CDR3 nucleotides read TGTGCCAGCAGCTTGAAAGTGAGCGGGCAAGAGACCCAGTACTTC. Protein: CASSLKVSGQETQYF.

The chain recombines TRBV9 with TRBJ2-5; D unresolved. Germline CDR1 reads SGDLS; CDR2 reads YYNGEE. The CDR3 consists of 14 residues. With 3 bases removed from V and 4 bases from J, the gap between germline ends came to 13 bases. The CDR3 is CASSAGPRGETQYF. In DNA form, the CDR3 reads TGTGCCAGCAGCGCTGGCCCCCGCGGAGAGACCCAGTACTTC.

The rearrangement joins TRBV19 to TRBJ2-7; no definite D call. V lost 8 bases and J 2 bases, leaving 16 bases between the germline ends. Germline values: CDR1 LNHDA, CDR2 SQIVND (reference sequence). The CDR3 has 14 residues. The CDR3 reads CASPIQFSAYEQYF. The DNA for the CDR3 is TGTGCCAGTCCAATCCAATTCTCAGCCTACGAGCAGTACTTC. Using reference TRBV19 and TRBJ2-7 for the parts outside the CDR3, the full variable domain is DGGITQSPKYLFRKEGQNVTLSCEQNLNHDAMYWYRQDPGQGLRLIYYSQIVNDFQKGDIAEGYSVSREKKESFPLTVTSAQKNPTAFYLCASPIQFSAYEQYFGPGTRLTVT.

The chain joins TRBV30 to TRBJ2-7; TRBD1 matches at 8 bases. The V gene's germline CDR1 is GTSNPN and CDR2 SVGIG (reference sequence). CDR3 length: 14 amino acids. J was trimmed by 3 bases and V by 1 base; bases with no gene match: 5. As DNA, the CDR3 is TGTGCCTGGAGTGCGGACAGGGCCTACTACGAGCAGTACTTC. This sequence encodes CAWSADRAYYEQYF. Full variable domain (rest looked up from reference TRBV30 and TRBJ2-7): SQTIHQWPATLVQPVGSPLSLECTVEGTSNPNLYWYRQAAGRGLQLLFYSVGIGQISSEVPQNLSASRPQDRQFILSSKKLLLSDSGFYLCAWSADRAYYEQYFGPGTRLTVT.

Written as DNA, the CDR3 is TGTGCCAGCAGCCCGACGGGACAAGCTACCGGGGAGCTGTTTTTT. This translates into CASSPTGQATGELFF. The chain has TRBV5-5 and TRBJ2-2; D might be TRBD1 (6 bases). Between the trimmed V and J ends, which lost 4 bases and 5 bases, there was a span of 15 bases. CDR3 length: 15 residues. CDR1 SGHKS and CDR2 YYEKEE come from the germline V gene (reference sequence).

V gene TRBV11-2 combines with J gene TRBJ2-7, with D possibly being TRBD1 (6 bases). CDR1 and CDR2 from the germline V gene are SGHAT and FQNNGV. V was trimmed by 4 bases and J by 1 base, leaving 14 bases between them. The CDR3 is 15 residues long. In nucleotides, the CDR3 is TGTGCCAGCAGCTCAACAGGGTCCACGTCCTACGAGCAGTACTTC. Amino acid sequence: CASSSTGSTSYEQYF.

This chain links TRBV7-9 with TRBJ2-5; 14 nucleotides align to TRBD2. The ends lost 5 bases at V and 2 bases at J; junction bases unmatched: 10. This CDR3 is 18 amino acids long. CDR1 is SEHNR, CDR2 FQNEAQ, per germline (reference sequence). As DNA, the CDR3 is TGTGCCAGCAGCCCGGGACTAGCGGGAGCATCGGTACAAGAGACCCAGTACTTC. It encodes CASSPGLAGASVQETQYF.

This clone showed up just a few times. V and J are TRBV4-3 and TRBJ1-6; maybe TRBD1 (5 bases). Germline V gene sequence: CDR1 LGHNA, CDR2 YSLEER. V was pared by 1 base and J by 5 bases, with 6 bases between. The CDR3 runs to 14 residues. CDR3 sequence (DNA): TGCGCCAGCAGCCAAGGGGGGGATAATTCACCCCTCCACTTT. Translating it yields CASSQGGDNSPLHF.

This chain connects TRBV14 to TRBJ2-5, with D possibly being TRBD1 (6 bases). The CDR3 has 17 residues. Trimming took 3 bases from V and 7 from J, leaving 24 bases between them. Germline lookup yields CDR1 SGHDN and CDR2 FVKESK. CDR3 sequence reads: CASSQRRQEAPRGTQYF. CDR3 in DNA: TGTGCCAGCAGCCAGAGGCGACAGGAGGCCCCCCGTGGGACCCAGTACTTC.

This clone occurred a few times. V is TRBV15 and J is TRBJ2-7; 7 nucleotides line up with TRBD1. This CDR3 contains 16 residues. V dropped 5 bases and J dropped 3; count of bases not matched to a gene: 13. Germline CDR1 and CDR2: LNHNV and YYDKDF (reference sequence). In DNA form, the CDR3 reads TGTGCCACCAGCGGGACCCCGGGACAGAGGTACTACGAGCAGTACTTC. Translated, it gives CATSGTPGQRYYEQYF.

This rearrangement joins TRBV30 to TRBJ1-2; unclear D gene. The CDR3 extends over 13 amino acids. Trimming removed 0 bases at V and 8 bases at J, with 13 bases between. Per the germline V gene, CDR1 is GTSNPN and CDR2 is SVGIG (reference sequence). The CDR3 spells CAWSVHPSSGYTF. The CDR3 region has the DNA TGTGCCTGGAGTGTACATCCTTCTTCGGGCTACACCTTC.

This chain joins TRBV19 and TRBJ2-3, with TRBD2 matching over 7 bases. Looked up from germline, CDR1 is LNHDA and CDR2 is SQIVND (reference sequence). V lost 0 bases to trimming and J lost 2 bases; unmatched junction nucleotides: 5. The CDR3 loop spans 16 amino acids. The CDR3 nucleotides are TGTGCCAGTAGTATAGAGGCGGGGGACTACACAGATACGCAGTATTTT. This codes for CASSIEAGDYTDTQYF.

This clone was counted once. The chain recombines TRBV9 with TRBJ2-7, with a weak D call TRBD2 (6 bases). CDR1 and CDR2 (germline): SGDLS, YYNGEE. This CDR3 has 19 amino acids. The V gene lost 0 bases and the J gene lost 0 bases, with 22 bases spanning the gap. DNA for the CDR3: TGTGCCAGCAGCGTAGGTTTTAGAGGAGGAGGGGAACTCTCCTACGAGCAGTACTTC. Its translation is CASSVGFRGGGELSYEQYF.

The V and J genes are TRBV10-3 and TRBJ2-5, with TRBD2 matching over 9 bases. Germline-derived CDR1 and CDR2 are ENHRY and SYGVKD. The CDR3 length is 14 residues. The V segment lost 8 bases and the J segment 4 bases; nucleotides outside the gene matches: 8. The DNA of the CDR3 is TGTGCCATCGGATCGGGACTAGCAGGAGAGACCCAGTACTTC. Protein: CAIGSGLAGETQYF.

This chain joins TRBV5-1 and TRBJ2-6; the match to TRBD1 covers 7 bases. With 4 bases clipped from V and 0 bases from J, the junction kept 25 bases outside the gene matches. The CDR3 covers 23 residues. Germline CDR1 and CDR2: SGHRS and YFSETQ. DNA of the CDR3: TGCGCCAGCAGCCAAGCTCAAGATAGACCGACAGGGTTCAGAACCTCTGGGGCCAACGTCCTGACTTTC. As protein: CASSQAQDRPTGFRTSGANVLTF.

The chain couples TRBV7-6 to TRBJ2-5; D ambiguous. The ends were cut back, 5 bases at V and 3 bases at J, with 10 bases in the middle. The length of the CDR3 is 13 residues. CDR1 and CDR2 from the germline V gene are SGHVS and FNYEAQ. CDR3 DNA sequence: TGTGCCAGCAGCCCAGAGAGCGAAGAGACCCAGTACTTC. It codes for CASSPESEETQYF.